The T cell receptor beta chain described here comes from a study of CD8+ T cells in alopecia areata. Germline-derived CDR1 and CDR2 are SGHDN and FVKESK. The CDR3 consists of 14 residues. The V end was cut by 0 bases, the J end by 10 bases, with 12 bases between. RNA was isolated and reverse transcribed to cDNA, the sequencing template. Sequencing used immunoSEQ multiplex PCR; TCRdb keeps in-frame clones, though not all of them. The table lists more than 150,000 clones, 50% to 60% of them singletons. Stated treatment: oral pan-JAK inhibitor, 5-10 mg twice daily. Lesional scalp punch biopsies and peripheral blood came from alopecia areata patients.

The V call is TRBV14, the J call TRBJ1-4, with D unresolved. The origin of this receptor is a human donor with alopecia areata. The sample consisted of CD4+ T cells sorted from blood, taken at week 4, from a patient treated with tofacitinib. The CDR3 coding sequence is TGTGCCAGCAGCCAAGATTTTGGGGATCCAAAACTGTTTTTT. As protein: CASSQDFGDPKLFF.